The rows below give T cell receptor beta chains drawn from one sample of a study of blood T cell repertoires in COVID-19. Libraries were prepared by immunoSEQ multiplex PCR; TCRdb keeps only in-frame clonotypes and omits some of them. The profile shows 270,000 or so clones, roughly 93% of them singletons. Sequenced sample: PBMCs or T cells enriched from blood (not recorded which). These receptors were collected from a woman in her forties with acute COVID-19. Both conserved end residues are part of each CDR3. The D gene is left open where the match is weak. Some rows have no size entry. The others give once, few or many, or a class for an expanded clone.

length	V	size	J	D	CDR3	DNA
16	TRBV7-9	-	TRBJ1-4	-	CASSFRDTGSGEKLFF	TGTGCCAGCAGCTTTAGGGACACAGGGTCGGGGGAAAAACTGTTTTTT
15	TRBV6-6	-	TRBJ2-3	-	CASSYSLAATDTQYF	TGTGCCAGCAGTTACTCGCTAGCAGCCACAGATACGCAGTATTTT
13	TRBV5-6	-	TRBJ1-1	-	CASSLDSNTEAFF	TGTGCCAGCAGCCTGGACAGTAACACTGAAGCTTTCTTT
15	TRBV6-2/TRBV6-3	-	TRBJ2-1	TRBD2	CASSYSGGRANEQFF	TGTGCCAGCAGTTACTCGGGCGGGAGGGCGAATGAGCAGTTCTTC
17	TRBV5-4	-	TRBJ2-3	TRBD2	CASSPPPSGGYTDTQYF	TGTGCCAGCAGCCCCCCCCCTAGCGGGGGTTACACAGATACGCAGTATTTT
15	TRBV28	-	TRBJ1-5	-	CASSLGGAQNQPQHF	TGTGCCAGCAGCCTAGGCGGGGCGCAGAATCAGCCCCAGCATTTT
15	TRBV7-9	-	TRBJ1-2	TRBD1	CASSFARGKNYGYTF	TGTGCCAGCAGCTTTGCCAGGGGGAAAAACTATGGCTACACCTTC
14	TRBV20-1	-	TRBJ1-4	TRBD1	CSASRQGANEKLFF	TGCAGTGCTAGTAGACAGGGCGCTAATGAAAAACTGTTTTTT
13	TRBV12-3/TRBV12-4	-	TRBJ2-2	-	CASSLRGTGELFF	TGTGCCAGCAGTTTACGGGGAACCGGGGAGCTGTTTTTT
16	TRBV4-1	-	TRBJ1-2	-	CASSQAGVQRVKGYTF	TGCGCCAGCAGCCAAGCTGGAGTCCAGCGCGTTAAGGGCTACACCTTC
18	TRBV7-8	-	TRBJ2-3	TRBD2	CASSFGLAGRAYTDTQYF	TGTGCCAGCAGCTTCGGACTAGCGGGACGGGCTTACACAGATACGCAGTATTTT
16	TRBV6-1	-	TRBJ2-7	TRBD1	CASSGPGQGSSYEQYF	TGTGCCAGCAGTGGCCCCGGACAGGGGTCGAGCTACGAGCAGTACTTC
13	TRBV12-5	-	TRBJ2-3	-	CASGLVRGYTQYF	TGTGCTAGTGGTTTGGTTCGGGGTTATACGCAGTATTTT
14	TRBV7-9	-	TRBJ1-6	TRBD1	CASSVGTANSPLHF	TGTGCCAGCAGCGTGGGGACAGCGAATTCACCCCTCCACTTT
18	TRBV11-2	-	TRBJ2-1	TRBD1	CASSLELQTGTASSEQFF	TGTGCCAGCAGCTTAGAGCTACAAACCGGGACAGCCTCGAGTGAGCAGTTCTTC
13	TRBV18	-	TRBJ1-5	-	CASSVAGNQPQHF	TGTGCCAGCTCAGTGGCAGGTAATCAGCCCCAGCATTTT
14	TRBV28	-	TRBJ2-1	-	CASSEEGSYNEQFF	TGTGCCAGCAGTGAGGAGGGTTCCTACAATGAGCAGTTCTTC
15	TRBV2	-	TRBJ2-2	TRBD2	CASSASGGATGELFF	TGTGCCAGCAGTGCTAGCGGGGGGGCGACCGGGGAGCTGTTTTTT
16	TRBV5-1	-	TRBJ1-2	-	CASSLALDRGTAGYTF	TGCGCCAGCAGCTTGGCCCTGGACAGAGGGACGGCTGGCTACACCTTC
15	TRBV7-2	-	TRBJ1-5	-	CASSPRGTSNQPQHF	TGTGCCAGCAGCCCCAGGGGAACGAGCAATCAGCCCCAGCATTTT
13	TRBV12-3/TRBV12-4	-	TRBJ1-3	-	CASSSGYGNTIYF	TGTGCCAGCAGTTCCGGGTATGGAAACACCATATATTTT
17	TRBV28	-	TRBJ1-1	-	CASTLGGPLRMNTEAFF	TGTGCCAGCACTTTGGGGGGGCCATTGCGGATGAACACTGAAGCTTTCTTT
9	TRBV27	-	TRBJ1-1	-	CASGREAFF	TGTGCCAGCGGCCGAGAAGCTTTCTTT
15	TRBV3-1/TRBV3-2	-	TRBJ1-6	TRBD1	CASSHNTGGGSPLHF	TGTGCCAGCAGCCATAATACAGGGGGCGGTTCACCCCTCCACTTT
14	TRBV13	-	TRBJ1-3	-	CASRRDPTGNTIYF	TGTGCCAGCAGACGCGACCCGACAGGAAACACCATATATTTT
15	TRBV7-8	once	TRBJ2-2	TRBD2	CASRRAGGPAGELFF	TGTGCCAGCAGGAGAGCGGGGGGGCCGGCCGGGGAGCTGTTTTTT
15	TRBV11-2	-	TRBJ2-3	TRBD2	CASSLGLAGVDTQYF	TGTGCCAGCAGCTTAGGACTAGCGGGGGTAGATACGCAGTATTTT
15	TRBV19	-	TRBJ1-4	TRBD1	CASSIGGTGNEKLFF	TGTGCCAGTAGTATAGGGGGGACAGGGAATGAAAAACTGTTTTTT
15	TRBV4-1	-	TRBJ1-5	-	CASSQDRGQTQPQHF	TGCGCCAGCAGCCAAGATCGAGGGCAGACCCAGCCCCAGCATTTT
16	TRBV29-1	-	TRBJ1-2	TRBD1	CSVENRGTGGNYGYTF	TGCAGCGTTGAAAATCGCGGTACAGGGGGTAACTATGGCTACACCTTC
12	TRBV5-6	-	TRBJ2-7	-	CASSDGGIGQYF	TGTGCCAGCAGCGATGGGGGGATAGGGCAGTACTTC
16	TRBV19	-	TRBJ2-3	-	CASSIVGATSTDTQYF	TGTGCCAGTAGTATTGTCGGAGCAACTAGCACAGATACGCAGTATTTT